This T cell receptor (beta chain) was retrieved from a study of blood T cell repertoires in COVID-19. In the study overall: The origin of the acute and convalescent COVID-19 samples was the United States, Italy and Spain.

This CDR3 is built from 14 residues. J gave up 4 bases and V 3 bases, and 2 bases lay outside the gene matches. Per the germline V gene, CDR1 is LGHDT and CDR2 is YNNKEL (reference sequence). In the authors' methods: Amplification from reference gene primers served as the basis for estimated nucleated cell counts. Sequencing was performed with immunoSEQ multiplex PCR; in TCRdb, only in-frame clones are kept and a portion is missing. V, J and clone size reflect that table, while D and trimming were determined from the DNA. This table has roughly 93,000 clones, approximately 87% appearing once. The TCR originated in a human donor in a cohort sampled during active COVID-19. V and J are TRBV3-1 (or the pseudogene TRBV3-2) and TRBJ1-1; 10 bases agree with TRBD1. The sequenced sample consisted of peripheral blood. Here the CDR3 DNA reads TGTGCCAGCAGCCAGACAGGGGGCGGCACTGAAGCTTTCTTT. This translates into CASSQTGGGTEAFF.